The 7 T cell receptor beta chains listed next were all sequenced from one sample in a study of CD8 T cells in ankylosing spondylitis (dated by TCRdb to about 2017). The library relied on 5' RACE. TCRdb names Illumina HiSeq 2500 as the instrument used. The raw public data were reprocessed by TCRdb itself: fastp quality trimming at Q25, MiXCR clonotype calling, in-frame beta chains only. Here each entry gathers all rows of one CDR3 protein and keeps the most common genes and DNA. The sample profile shows hundreds of thousands of distinct CDR3 sequences; roughly 32% of them were found once. The ten most abundant clones make up roughly 4% of the sample. Sequenced material: blood, either unsorted or a sorted T cell fraction (not recorded which). The receptors derive from a male donor with ankylosing spondylitis or in good health (not recorded which).

This chain links TRBV5-1 with TRBJ2-7, with 10 bases matching TRBD1. V shed 2 bases, J shed 5 bases, and the junction held 1 base outside the gene matches. Germline V lookup: CDR1 SGHRS, CDR2 YFSETQ. This CDR3 contains 13 residues. This chain's CDR3 is CASSFGTGDEQYF. In DNA form, the CDR3 reads TGCGCCAGCAGCTTCGGGACAGGGGACGAGCAGTACTTC.

This clonotype was counted between two and nine times. V is TRBV20-1 and J is TRBJ2-5; no clear D gene. The germline gives CDR1 DFQATT, CDR2 SNEGSKA (reference sequence). Trimming took 5 bases from V and 4 from J, leaving 17 bases between them. The length of the CDR3 is 14 residues. This CDR3 is CSADLYSRTETQYF. The CDR3 DNA reads TGCAGTGCTGATCTTTATAGTAGGACAGAGACCCAGTACTTC.

V and J are TRBV6-1 and TRBJ2-5; 16 nucleotides align to TRBD2. This CDR3 contains 18 residues. V shed 4 bases, J shed 7 bases, and the junction held 12 bases outside the gene matches. Germline V gives CDR1 MNHNS, CDR2 SASEGT. CDR3 loop: CASSVTGTSGGAGGTQYF. As DNA, the CDR3 is TGTGCCAGCAGTGTTACCGGGACTAGCGGGGGGGCCGGGGGGACCCAGTACTTC.

The chain links TRBV7-2 to TRBJ2-1; 7 nucleotides line up with TRBD2. The junction had 9 bases not matched to a gene; V was cut back by 5 bases and J by 2 bases. Germline lookup yields CDR1 SGHTA and CDR2 FQGNSA. There are 16 residues in the CDR3. For the CDR3, the DNA is TGTGCCAGCAGCCATGGCGGGACTACCCCCTACAATGAGCAGTTCTTC. It is translated as CASSHGGTTPYNEQFF.

The J gene is TRBJ2-7, the V gene TRBV7-3; 7 nucleotides agree with TRBD1. Losses at the gene ends were 0 bases for V and 3 bases for J; bases not matched to a gene: 2. The CDR3 consists of 14 residues. Germline CDR1 SGHTA, CDR2 FQGTGA. The CDR3, as DNA: TGTGCCAGCAGCTTAACGAGGGACAGCTACGAGCAGTACTTC. This codes for CASSLTRDSYEQYF.

This sequence joins TRBV5-5 and TRBJ2-3, with D maybe TRBD2 (6 bases). The CDR3 runs to 16 residues. Trimming stripped 1 base from V and 0 bases from J, with 12 bases between. CDR1 and CDR2 (germline): SGHKS, YYEKEE (reference sequence). CDR3 region: CASSLYWGVSTDTQYF. The DNA for the CDR3 is TGTGCCAGCAGCTTGTACTGGGGGGTTAGCACAGATACGCAGTATTTT.

This clonotype was detected once. This chain uses TRBV10-3 with TRBJ1-5; D ambiguous. V shed 5 bases and J shed 3 bases, with 14 bases lying between them. The CDR3 loop spans 15 amino acids. Germline V gene data show CDR1 as ENHRY and CDR2 as SYGVKD. The CDR3 bases are TGTGCCATCAGTACTGGAAGGCAAGACAATCAGCCCCAGCATTTT. Protein: CAISTGRQDNQPQHF.